This entry lists 20 T cell receptor beta chains sequenced from one sample in a study of blood T cell repertoires in COVID-19. Sequencing used immunoSEQ multiplex PCR; TCRdb keeps in-frame clones, though not all of them. The repertoire holds 200,000 to 250,000 clones, with roughly 80% as singletons. The sample consisted of PBMCs or T cells enriched from blood (not recorded which). These receptors originate from a middle-aged woman with acute COVID-19.

The chain is built from TRBV27 and TRBJ2-5; D possibly corresponds to TRBD1 (7 bases). Between the trimmed V and J ends, which lost 3 bases and 2 bases, there was a span of 13 bases. Germline CDR1 MNHEY, CDR2 SMNVEV (reference sequence). The CDR3 is 15 amino acids. The CDR3: CASSLEGAIQETQYF. The CDR3 nucleotides read TGTGCCAGCAGTTTGGAGGGGGCGATACAAGAGACCCAGTACTTC.

The chain couples TRBV29-1 to TRBJ2-7; maybe TRBD2 (6 bases). V shed 6 bases and J shed 7 bases, with 19 bases lying between them. The CDR3 totals 13 residues. In germline, CDR1 is SQVTM, CDR2 ANQGSEA. In DNA form, the CDR3 reads TGCAGCGTCGACGGGCCTTACGGAGGGGAGCAGTACTTC. Residues: CSVDGPYGGEQYF.

This chain uses TRBV10-3 with TRBJ2-7, with D possibly TRBD2 on 5 matching bases. The CDR3 has 13 residues. The V end lost 6 bases, the J end lost 2 bases, and 11 bases lay between the germline ends. From germline, CDR1 is ENHRY and CDR2 SYGVKD. CDR3: CAIRGLGPYEQYF. CDR3 sequence (DNA): TGTGCCATCAGAGGACTTGGTCCCTACGAGCAGTACTTC.

The chain is built from TRBV23-1 and TRBJ1-1; a weak D match, TRBD1 (5 bases). TRBV23-1 is known as an ORF, though its function is uncertain. Trimming pared 2 bases from V and 10 bases from J, leaving 11 bases between. There are 12 residues in the CDR3. The CDR3 region is CASSQGAGGAFF. CDR3 sequence (DNA): TGCGCCAGCAGTCAAGGCGCCGGGGGAGCTTTCTTT.

The chain combines TRBV6-4 with TRBJ2-1, with a weak D call TRBD2 (5 bases). V was clipped by 3 bases and J by 3 bases, with 9 bases between them. Germline V gives CDR1 MRHNA, CDR2 SNTAGT. CDR3 length equals 14 residues. CDR3 protein: CASSEADFYNEQFF. The DNA of the CDR3 is TGTGCCAGCAGTGAGGCGGACTTCTACAATGAGCAGTTCTTC.

This chain links TRBV19 with TRBJ1-2, with D tentatively TRBD1 (6 bases). Germline-derived CDR1 and CDR2 are LNHDA and SQIVND (reference sequence). Trimming pared 4 bases from V and 0 bases from J, leaving 12 bases between. This CDR3 region has 15 residues. The CDR3 reads CASSTRTDANYGYTF. The CDR3 nucleotides read TGTGCCAGTAGTACCCGGACAGATGCTAACTATGGCTACACCTTC.

The chain combines TRBV19 with TRBJ1-3, with D hard to call. Germline V CDR1 and CDR2: LNHDA, SQIVND (reference sequence). The CDR3 covers 14 residues. Trimming left V 4 bases short and J 0 bases short, with 7 bases between. The CDR3 DNA reads as TGTGCCAGTAGTACTACAGTCTCTGGAAACACCATATATTTT. Its translation is CASSTTVSGNTIYF.

V is TRBV5-8 and J is TRBJ2-7, with 8 bases lining up with TRBD2. V trimming: 3 bases; J trimming: 0 bases; junction bases outside the gene matches: 11. The V gene's germline CDR1 is SGHTS and CDR2 YDEGEE. CDR3 size: 17 residues. The CDR3 DNA is TGTGCCAGCAGCTGGGTCCTACTAGCGGCGCTCTCCTACGAGCAGTACTTC. Amino acid sequence: CASSWVLLAALSYEQYF.

This chain joins TRBV7-9 and TRBJ2-3, with D unclear. Germline V gene sequence: CDR1 SEHNR, CDR2 FQNEAQ (reference sequence). The CDR3 spans 19 residues. Deletions cut 2 bases from V and 0 bases from J, with 21 bases between. The CDR3 region has the DNA TGTGCCAGCAGCTTATCAGTGACACTTCGTCCCACTAGCACAGATACGCAGTATTTT. Translation gives CASSLSVTLRPTSTDTQYF.

The chain combines TRBV7-2 with TRBJ2-1; the match to TRBD2 covers 10 bases. The CDR3 totals 15 residues. With V trimmed by 3 bases and J by 6 bases, 5 bases remained unmatched. Germline assignment: CDR1 SGHTA and CDR2 FQGNSA. CDR3 nucleotides: TGTGCCAGCAGCTTCAGAGCGGGGGGGCCCAATGAGCAGTTCTTC. Encoded protein: CASSFRAGGPNEQFF.

The sample holds a few counts of this clone. The identical CDR3 is also encoded by other nucleotide sequences in the sample. The chain recombines TRBV7-9 with TRBJ1-4; a possible D gene is TRBD1 (6 bases). Trimming removed 6 bases from V and 7 bases from J, with 15 bases in between. Germline V gene data show CDR1 as SEHNR and CDR2 as FQNEAQ (reference sequence). The CDR3 spans 14 residues. The CDR3 DNA is TGTGCCAGCAGTCAGGGGCAGGGTCGTGAAAAACTGTTTTTT. Its translation is CASSQGQGREKLFF.

This chain joins TRBV27 and TRBJ2-5; 12 bases map to TRBD2. Trimming removed 0 bases from V and 3 bases from J; junction bases left unmatched: 5. The CDR3 consists of 17 residues. From germline, CDR1 is MNHEY and CDR2 SMNVEV (reference sequence). CDR3 nucleotides: TGTGCCAGCAGTTTATCTCACCGGACTAGCGGGAAAGAGACCCAGTACTTC. It is translated as CASSLSHRTSGKETQYF.

The gene calls are TRBV7-6 and TRBJ2-1, with TRBD2 matching over 7 bases. V lost 8 bases to trimming and J lost 2 bases; unmatched junction nucleotides: 9. CDR3 length: 15 residues. CDR1 is SGHVS and CDR2 is FNYEAQ in the germline V gene. The CDR3 DNA is TGTGCCAGCGGCAAAGCGGGGCCTGCCTACAATGAGCAGTTCTTC. Translating gives CASGKAGPAYNEQFF.

The rearrangement joins TRBV4-1 to TRBJ1-2; 8 nucleotides line up with TRBD1. The germline V gene has CDR1 MGHRA and CDR2 YSYEKL. This CDR3 contains 15 residues. With 1 base clipped from V and 8 bases from J, the junction kept 9 bases outside the gene matches. The CDR3 here is CASSQGAGGAEGYTF. CDR3 DNA sequence: TGCGCCAGCAGCCAAGGGGCAGGGGGCGCGGAAGGCTACACCTTC.

The chain links TRBV27 to TRBJ2-2; D gene ambiguous. Trimming took 5 bases from V and 4 from J, leaving 11 bases between them. This CDR3 has 14 residues. Per the germline V gene, CDR1 is MNHEY and CDR2 is SMNVEV (reference sequence). The CDR3 is CASSPSWATGELFF. Written as DNA, the CDR3 is TGTGCCAGCAGTCCGAGTTGGGCCACCGGGGAGCTGTTTTTT.

The chain carries TRBV27 and TRBJ1-2; D uncertain. Germline CDR1 reads MNHEY; CDR2 reads SMNVEV (reference sequence). Trimming removed 0 bases at V and 4 bases at J, with 6 bases between. This CDR3 spans 13 amino acids. As DNA, the CDR3 is TGTGCCAGCAGTTTATCCTCGGGCTATGGCTACACCTTC. Encoded protein: CASSLSSGYGYTF.

The chain has TRBV3-1 (or the pseudogene TRBV3-2) and TRBJ2-2; weak D call: TRBD2 (5 bases). Germline-derived CDR1 and CDR2 are LGHDT and YNNKEL (reference sequence). V lost 4 bases, J lost 2 bases, and 17 bases lay in between. This CDR3 region has 17 residues. The CDR3 coding sequence is TGTGCCAGCAGCCCGACGCTTATGAGACTAAACACCGGGGAGCTGTTTTTT. Translation gives CASSPTLMRLNTGELFF.

This chain joins TRBV3-1 (or the pseudogene TRBV3-2) and TRBJ1-4; D unclear. Germline assignment: CDR1 LGHDT and CDR2 YNNKEL (reference sequence). V shed 0 bases and J shed 2 bases, with 10 bases lying between them. CDR3 length equals 16 residues. CDR3 sequence (DNA): TGTGCCAGCAGCCAAGATGGCTCACATACTAATGAAAAACTGTTTTTT. Its translation is CASSQDGSHTNEKLFF.

CDR3 bases: TGTGCCTGGAGTGTCGGAATACCAGGGGCTGAAGCTTTCTTT. Protein product: CAWSVGIPGAEAFF. This chain uses TRBV30 with TRBJ1-1; maybe TRBD1 (6 bases). Germline values: CDR1 GTSNPN, CDR2 SVGIG (reference sequence). Deletions cut 0 bases from V and 6 bases from J, with 14 bases between. The CDR3 totals 14 residues.

The chain is built from TRBV6-5 and TRBJ2-7, with TRBD1 as a possible D gene (5 bases). Trimming pared 0 bases from V and 6 bases from J, leaving 6 bases between. The CDR3 is made up of 12 amino acids. CDR1 and CDR2 from the germline V gene are MNHEY and SVGAGI. CDR3 residues: CASSYSRGEQYF. In DNA form, the CDR3 reads TGTGCCAGCAGTTACTCTAGGGGCGAGCAGTACTTC.